These 19 T cell receptor beta chains came from one sample sequenced in a study of T cell repertoires in cytomegalovirus infection. Each CDR3 protein is one row after TCRdb ran MiXCR on the reads. In the table there are approximately 300,000 distinct CDR3 sequences, roughly 25% of which are singletons. No antigen has been identified for these receptors. The sample was cultured PBMCs, taken from culture after CMV antigen stimulation. These receptors were collected from a human donor in good health (CMV status not recorded). Some clones in this sample may be carry-over from other donors' samples.

In this sample, this clonotype turned up a few times. The V gene is TRBV2, the J gene TRBJ2-3; TRBD2 aligns across 7 bases. V was clipped by 6 bases and J by 4 bases; unmatched bases: 10. The CDR3 extends over 15 amino acids. CDR1 SNHLY and CDR2 FYNNEI come from the germline V gene. CDR3 sequence (DNA): TGTGCCAGCAGGGGCGGGGGACTCGGCGCAGATACGCAGTATTTT. Translating it yields CASRGGGLGADTQYF.

V is TRBV12-3 or TRBV12-4 and J is TRBJ2-1; 14 bases are shared with TRBD2. The junction had 16 bases not matched to a gene; V was cut back by 5 bases and J by 10 bases. This CDR3 is built from 18 residues. The CDR3 sequence: CASSPSPGLAGVRGEQFF. Here the CDR3 DNA reads TGTGCCAGCAGTCCGTCCCCGGGACTAGCGGGAGTCAGGGGGGAGCAGTTCTTC.

The chain has TRBV12-3 or TRBV12-4 and TRBJ2-2; TRBD1 matches at 8 bases. This CDR3 is 15 amino acids long. V was pared by 5 bases and J by 7 bases, with 9 bases of the junction left unmatched. Here the CDR3 DNA reads TGTGCCAGCAGTCACTGGACAGGGTGGGACGGGGAGCTGTTTTTT. It yields the protein CASSHWTGWDGELFF.

This clonotype was detected a few times. The chain couples TRBV2 to TRBJ2-5; D gene unclear. Germline CDR1 SNHLY, CDR2 FYNNEI. V dropped 3 bases and J dropped 5 bases, with 13 bases sitting between them. The CDR3 length is 14 residues. DNA for the CDR3: TGTGCCAGCAGTGAGGTGGTAGTGGGGGAGACCCAGTACTTC. Protein product: CASSEVVVGETQYF.

Only a few counts were recorded for this clonotype. The chain couples TRBV18 to TRBJ2-3; D is tentatively TRBD1 or TRBD2 (6 bases each). There are 21 residues in the CDR3. Germline V CDR1 and CDR2: KGHSH, LQKENI. Trimming removed 2 bases at V and 4 bases at J, with 31 bases between. The CDR3 DNA reads as TGTGCCAGCTCACCAATCTTCGCCTTTGGGGGGCGAAACCCCGATCCAGATACGCAGTATTTT. It yields the protein CASSPIFAFGGRNPDPDTQYF.

The chain uses TRBV28 and TRBJ1-5, with D possibly matching TRBD1 (5 bases). Germline lookup yields CDR1 MDHEN and CDR2 SYDVKM. The CDR3 loop spans 16 amino acids. With 2 bases removed from V and 2 bases from J, the gap between germline ends came to 13 bases. The CDR3 sequence is CASSLTGTKGNQPQHF. DNA of the CDR3: TGTGCCAGCAGTTTAACCGGGACGAAAGGCAATCAGCCCCAGCATTTT.

This clonotype showed up just a few times. The chain combines TRBV30 with TRBJ1-4; 11 bases are a match to TRBD1. There are 13 residues in the CDR3. The germline V gene has CDR1 GTSNPN and CDR2 SVGIG (reference sequence). V lost 3 bases, J lost 8 bases, and 2 bases stayed unmatched. As DNA, the CDR3 is TGTGCCTGGAGGGACAGGGGGCCCGAAAAACTGTTTTTT. Its translation: CAWRDRGPEKLFF.

This clonotype appeared many times. V is TRBV5-6 and J is TRBJ2-1, with 16 bases fitting TRBD2. CDR1 is SGHDT and CDR2 is YYEEEE in the germline V gene. V lost 3 bases, J lost 4 bases, and 13 bases stayed unmatched. CDR3 size: 20 residues. The CDR3 DNA follows: TGTGCCAGCAGCTACCTCACCGGGACTAGCGGGAGGGCCGGGTACAATGAGCAGTTCTTC. This codes for CASSYLTGTSGRAGYNEQFF.

The chain combines TRBV19 with TRBJ2-1; TRBD2 matches at 11 bases. The CDR3 loop spans 14 amino acids. CDR1 LNHDA and CDR2 SQIVND come from the germline V gene (reference sequence). V lost 3 bases to trimming and J lost 8 bases; unmatched junction nucleotides: 3. The CDR3 reads CASSMGTSGYEQFF. As DNA, the CDR3 is TGTGCCAGTAGTATGGGGACTAGCGGTTATGAGCAGTTCTTC.

This clonotype was observed many times. The chain carries TRBV6-2 or TRBV6-3 and TRBJ2-3; a weak D match, TRBD2 (6 bases). V dropped 5 bases and J dropped 6 bases, with 15 bases sitting between them. The CDR3 contains 14 residues. Germline CDR1 and CDR2: MNHEY and SVGEGT. CDR3 sequence (DNA): TGTGCCAGCAGTATAAGGACCGGAGGGGATACGCAGTATTTT. It is translated as CASSIRTGGDTQYF.

The J gene is TRBJ1-5, the V gene TRBV24-1, with D unclear. The ends were cut back, 9 bases at V and 5 bases at J, with 10 bases in the middle. There are 12 residues in the CDR3. CDR1 is KGHDR and CDR2 is SFDVKD in the germline V gene. The CDR3 coding sequence is TGTGCCACCCCCGTCGCCGATCAGCCCCAGCATTTT. It codes for CATPVADQPQHF.

This clonotype has a handful of counts. The chain is built from TRBV2 and TRBJ2-3, with TRBD1 identical over 9 bases. Germline CDR1 SNHLY, CDR2 FYNNEI. V shed 8 bases, J shed 2 bases, and the junction held 2 bases outside the gene matches. The CDR3 sequence is 13 residues long. CDR3 amino acids: CASRDRATDTQYF. In DNA, the CDR3 is TGTGCCAGCCGGGACAGGGCCACAGATACGCAGTATTTT.

A few counts support this clonotype. This chain joins TRBV5-8 and TRBJ2-1; D perhaps matches TRBD2 (5 bases). V lost 3 bases, J lost 4 bases, and 14 bases lay in between. The CDR3 length is 15 residues. Germline V gene lookup returns CDR1 SGHTS and CDR2 YDEGEE. CDR3 in amino acids: CASSSASQRYNEQFF. The CDR3 nucleotides are TGTGCCAGCAGCTCGGCTAGCCAAAGATACAATGAGCAGTTCTTC.

This clonotype occurred a few times. V is TRBV6-2 or TRBV6-3 and J is TRBJ2-2; 7 bases line up with TRBD1. V was clipped by 2 bases and J by 5 bases; unmatched bases: 14. CDR1 and CDR2 (germline): MNHEY, SVGEGT. This CDR3 spans 18 amino acids. The CDR3 nucleotides are TGTGCCAGCAGTTACGGGGACAGAGGCCTCGTGGGTACCGGGGAGCTGTTTTTT. This codes for CASSYGDRGLVGTGELFF.

The chain links TRBV5-6 to TRBJ2-1, with 12 bases identical to TRBD2. With V trimmed by 1 base and J by 3 bases, 5 bases remained unmatched. CDR1 is SGHDT, CDR2 YYEEEE, per germline. This CDR3 is built from 17 residues. The CDR3 nucleotides are TGTGCCAGCAGCTTGCCGGGACTAGCGGGCTTCTACAATGAGCAGTTCTTC. Translated: CASSLPGLAGFYNEQFF. Filled out from reference TRBV5-6 and TRBJ2-1, the complete variable domain reads DAGVTQSPTHLIKTRGQQVTLRCSPKSGHDTVSWYQQALGQGPQFIFQYYEEEERQRGNFPDRFSGHQFPNYSSELNVNALLLGDSALYLCASSLPGLAGFYNEQFFGPGTRLTVL.

The chain combines TRBV6-1 with TRBJ2-2, with 7 positions matching TRBD1. The CDR3 has 13 residues. Germline lookup yields CDR1 MNHNS and CDR2 SASEGT. V was pared by 5 bases and J by 4 bases, with 1 base of the junction left unmatched. CDR3 sequence (DNA): TGTGCCAGCAGTAACAGGGGCACCGGGGAGCTGTTTTTT. It encodes CASSNRGTGELFF.

This clonotype was seen ten or more times. V usage is TRBV7-2 and J usage is TRBJ2-7; 10 bases are shared with TRBD1. CDR1 is SGHTA and CDR2 is FQGNSA in the germline V gene. The CDR3 contains 15 residues. V lost 1 base and J lost 4; bases outside the gene matches: 4. CDR3 bases: TGTGCCAGCAGCTTAGTCCCGGGACAGGGGTACGAGCAGTACTTC. Protein: CASSLVPGQGYEQYF.

The chain recombines TRBV6-6 with TRBJ2-2, with 8 bases fitting TRBD2. Germline V CDR1 and CDR2: MNHNY, SVGAGI (reference sequence). With 2 bases clipped from V and 4 bases from J, the junction kept 3 bases outside the gene matches. CDR3 length: 15 amino acids. In DNA form, the CDR3 reads TGTGCCAGCAGTTACCCGGGAGGGCCCACCGGGGAGCTGTTTTTT. Its protein product is CASSYPGGPTGELFF.

The chain carries TRBV29-1 and TRBJ1-2; D ambiguous. This CDR3 region has 12 residues. Germline V gene lookup returns CDR1 SQVTM and CDR2 ANQGSEA. Trimming left V 4 bases short and J 9 bases short, with 15 bases between. The CDR3 loop reads CSVASSSSSYTF. The CDR3 nucleotides are TGCAGCGTTGCTTCCTCTTCGAGCAGCTACACCTTC.